Listed below are T cell receptor beta chains from one sample, sequenced in a study of blood T cell repertoires in COVID-19. TCRdb's table, derived via immunoSEQ multiplex PCR, lists solely in-frame clones and lacks some. The sample records some 400,000 clones, around 89% being singletons. Sample: peripheral blood. The receptors were sampled from a man aged 18 to 30 with active or convalescent COVID-19. Each CDR3 is given with its conserved first and last residue.

J: TRBJ1-5; V: TRBV2; CDR3: CASSEAWEFQPQHF
J: TRBJ1-1; V: TRBV6-2/TRBV6-3; CDR3: CASSYSTDRGNTEAFF
J: TRBJ2-2; V: TRBV18; CDR3: CASSPRSVAGELFF
J: TRBJ2-6; V: TRBV6-4; CDR3: CASSDSTGFAGANVLTF
J: TRBJ1-4; V: TRBV7-2; CDR3: CASSLTGAGEKLFF
J: TRBJ2-1; V: TRBV5-1; CDR3: CASRSGTGFYNEQFF
J: TRBJ1-5; V: TRBV14; CDR3: CASSQGLTQPQHF
J: TRBJ2-1; V: TRBV24-1; CDR3: CATMRGEYNEQFF
J: TRBJ2-1; V: TRBV7-2; CDR3: CASSLLAEQFF
J: TRBJ2-7; V: TRBV4-1; CDR3: CASSQEALTDRGFSYEQYF
J: TRBJ2-1; V: TRBV7-3; CDR3: CASGKGTGVYNEQFF
J: TRBJ2-2; V: TRBV7-9; CDR3: CASSFSPANTGELFF
J: TRBJ1-6; V: TRBV5-1; CDR3: CASSLATGVYNSPLHF
J: TRBJ2-2; V: TRBV4-1; CDR3: CASSLYRDRNTGELFF
J: TRBJ1-5; V: TRBV28; CDR3: CASHTRAGVNQPQHF
J: TRBJ1-1; V: TRBV20-1; CDR3: CSASISHTEAFF
J: TRBJ1-2; V: TRBV2; CDR3: CASTPDREYGYTF
J: TRBJ2-1; V: TRBV3-1/TRBV3-2; CDR3: CASSQEWTGVFYNEQFF
J: TRBJ1-6; V: TRBV5-4; CDR3: CASSLMGQYNSPLHF
J: TRBJ1-5; V: TRBV7-4; CDR3: CASSSVYSNQPQHF
J: TRBJ2-3; V: TRBV4-3; CDR3: CASSQDWASGSWTGWTQYF
J: TRBJ1-2; V: TRBV9; CDR3: CASSTLTGGVGGYTF
J: TRBJ2-7; V: TRBV5-5; CDR3: CASSSGTSYEQYF
J: TRBJ1-5; V: TRBV7-3; CDR3: CASSLFPDQPQHF
J: TRBJ2-5; V: TRBV19; CDR3: CATRLGREPSYQETQYF
J: TRBJ2-1; V: TRBV5-8; CDR3: CASSSRQGGYLHEQFF
J: TRBJ2-2; V: TRBV30; CDR3: CAWSGQGRDTGELFF
J: TRBJ2-7; V: TRBV4-2; CDR3: CASSQATGTEQYF
J: TRBJ2-7; V: TRBV7-8; CDR3: CATRDGGAYEQYF
J: TRBJ2-2; V: TRBV10-3; CDR3: CAISASGEVHTGELFF
J: TRBJ2-1; V: TRBV29-1; CDR3: CSVEELKAGYRGNEQFF
J: TRBJ1-5; V: TRBV7-2; CDR3: CASSLDSGTPNQPQHF
J: TRBJ2-3; V: TRBV7-2; CDR3: CASKTSGFTDTQYF
J: TRBJ2-2; V: TRBV6-6; CDR3: CASSNSDRNTGELFF
J: TRBJ1-1; V: TRBV11-1; CDR3: CASSSPTDRGNTEAFF
J: TRBJ2-1; V: TRBV6-6; CDR3: CASSSGLAGVNEQFF
J: TRBJ1-2; V: TRBV5-1; CDR3: CASKIAGARGYTF
J: TRBJ1-2; V: TRBV6-5; CDR3: CASSRRQAHYGYTF
J: TRBJ1-5; V: TRBV28; CDR3: CASSPPGQSNQPQHF
J: TRBJ2-2; V: TRBV4-3; CDR3: CASSQEVLVIAAGELFF
J: TRBJ2-7; V: TRBV4-1; CDR3: CASSQGQLYEQYF
J: TRBJ1-1; V: TRBV11-2; CDR3: CASSPQTGITEAFF
J: TRBJ2-7; V: TRBV28; CDR3: CASSDAGGGSYEQYF
J: TRBJ2-7; V: TRBV2; CDR3: CASSETGSSYEQYF
J: TRBJ2-3; V: TRBV7-9; CDR3: CASSLRQGYSDTQYF
J: TRBJ2-3; V: TRBV11-3; CDR3: CASSLDPAGGLTDTQYF
J: TRBJ1-2; V: TRBV4-1; CDR3: CASSQEGTGRGYTF
J: TRBJ2-7; V: TRBV6-5; CDR3: CAIPGTGNYEQYF
J: TRBJ2-5; V: TRBV11-3; CDR3: CASSSGGGQETQYF
J: TRBJ2-6; V: TRBV12-3/TRBV12-4; CDR3: CASSSSVLTF
J: TRBJ1-4; V: TRBV9; CDR3: CASSVSLGTANEKLFF
J: TRBJ2-7; V: TRBV28; CDR3: CASRARGAVAYEQYF
J: TRBJ2-5; V: TRBV5-4; CDR3: CASSLGAGKSETQYF
J: TRBJ2-6; V: TRBV27; CDR3: CASRRGQGAQGANVLTF